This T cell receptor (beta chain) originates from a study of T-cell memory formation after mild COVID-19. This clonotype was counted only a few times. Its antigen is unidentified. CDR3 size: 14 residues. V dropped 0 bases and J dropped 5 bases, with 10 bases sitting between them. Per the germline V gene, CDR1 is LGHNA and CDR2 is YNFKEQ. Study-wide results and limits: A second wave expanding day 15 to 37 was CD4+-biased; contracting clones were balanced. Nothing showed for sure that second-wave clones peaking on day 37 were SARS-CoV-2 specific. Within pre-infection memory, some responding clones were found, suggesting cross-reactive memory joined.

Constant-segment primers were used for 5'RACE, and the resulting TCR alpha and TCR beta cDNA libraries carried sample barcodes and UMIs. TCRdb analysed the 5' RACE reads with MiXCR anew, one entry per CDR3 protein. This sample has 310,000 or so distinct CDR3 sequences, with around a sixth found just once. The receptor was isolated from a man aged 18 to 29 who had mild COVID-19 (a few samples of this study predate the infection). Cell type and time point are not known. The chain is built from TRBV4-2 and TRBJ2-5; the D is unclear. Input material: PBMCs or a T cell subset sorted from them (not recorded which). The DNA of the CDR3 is TGTGCCAGCAGCCAAGATCCCGAGCACGAGACCCAGTACTTC. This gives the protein CASSQDPEHETQYF.